Following are 26 T cell receptor beta chains from one sample sequenced in a study of spatial heterogeneity in lung cancer. Time point described: sample taken at primary tumor resection. The study's findings and limits: The study found that expanded intratumoral alpha and beta TCR counts tracked tumor mutation counts.

TCRdb reprocessed the 5' RACE reads with MiXCR, giving one entry per CDR3 protein. The repertoire holds more than 7,500 distinct CDR3 sequences, 5% to 6.5% seen once, with about 24% in the top ten. Their cognate antigens are unknown. This specimen consisted of lung tumor tissue, obtained at surgery. These receptors came from a female donor with early-stage non-small cell lung cancer.

V is TRBV11-3 and J is TRBJ2-7, with unresolved D. The V and J ends lost 0 bases and 5 bases respectively, with 8 bases between them. Germline loops: CDR1 SGHNT, CDR2 YENEEA. CDR3 size: 13 residues. The DNA for the CDR3 is TGTGCCAGCAGCTTAGAGGGCGCGAACGAGCAGTACTTC. Its protein is CASSLEGANEQYF.

This clonotype is judged medium-sized. The J gene is TRBJ1-5, the V gene TRBV6-5, with 7 positions matching TRBD1. This CDR3 has 17 residues. Germline V gene data show CDR1 as MNHEY and CDR2 as SVGAGI. The J segment lost 0 bases and the V segment lost 5 bases, leaving 10 bases of the junction unmatched. Here the CDR3 reads CASSRWQGGNSNQPQHF. CDR3 coding DNA: TGTGCCAGCAGTAGGTGGCAGGGGGGGAATAGCAATCAGCCCCAGCATTTT.

This clonotype was observed a handful of times. The V gene is TRBV11-1, the J gene TRBJ2-5, with 7 nucleotides matching TRBD1. Germline assignment: CDR1 SGHAT and CDR2 FQDESV (reference sequence). The CDR3 has 13 amino acids. J gave up 5 bases and V 4 bases, and 4 bases lay outside the gene matches. The CDR3 region is CASSYTGEETQYF. CDR3 nucleotides: TGTGCCAGCAGCTACACAGGGGAGGAGACCCAGTACTTC.

The genes are TRBV7-8 and TRBJ2-1, with 13 positions matching TRBD2. In germline, CDR1 is SGHVS, CDR2 FQNEAQ. V lost 8 bases, J lost 3 bases, and 7 bases stayed unmatched. This CDR3 spans 16 amino acids. CDR3: CASSPGLAGDYNEQFF. The CDR3 region has the DNA TGTGCCAGCTCCCCCGGACTAGCGGGAGACTACAATGAGCAGTTCTTC. Filled out from reference TRBV7-8 and TRBJ2-1, the complete variable domain reads GAGVSQSPRYKVAKRGQDVALRCDPISGHVSLFWYQQALGQGPEFLTYFQNEAQLDKSGLPSDRFFAERPEGSVSTLKIQRTQQEDSAVYLCASSPGLAGDYNEQFFGPGTRLTVL.

At least ten counts were recorded for this clonotype. The chain employs TRBV6-2 or TRBV6-3 and TRBJ2-7; D unresolved. V dropped 5 bases and J dropped 5 bases, with 16 bases sitting between them. There are 14 residues in the CDR3. Germline V gives CDR1 MNHEY, CDR2 SVGEGT. The CDR3 protein is CASSLPAIFHEQYF. In DNA form, the CDR3 reads TGTGCCAGCAGTCTCCCTGCCATATTCCACGAGCAGTACTTC.

This clonotype is medium-sized (0.01 to 0.1%) within its sample. The genes are TRBV7-2 and TRBJ2-7; D gene unclear. Germline CDR1 is SGHTA and CDR2 is FQGNSA. The CDR3 covers 14 residues. V dropped 2 bases and J dropped 5 bases, with 13 bases sitting between them. CDR3 amino acids: CASSLIAGTHEQYF. In DNA form, the CDR3 reads TGTGCCAGCAGCTTAATAGCAGGAACCCACGAGCAGTACTTC. Filled out from reference TRBV7-2 and TRBJ2-7, the complete variable domain reads GAGVSQSPSNKVTEKGKDVELRCDPISGHTALYWYRQSLGQGLEFLIYFQGNSAPDKSGLPSDRFSAERTGGSVSTLTIQRTQQEDSAVYLCASSLIAGTHEQYFGPGTRLTVT.

This clonotype was seen at least ten times. The V gene is TRBV9, the J gene TRBJ2-2, with TRBD2 matching 7 bases. The CDR3 covers 14 residues. The germline CDR1 and CDR2 sequences are SGDLS and YYNGEE. V was pared by 0 bases and J by 8 bases, with 4 bases of the junction left unmatched. The CDR3 here is CASSVGGGSGELFF. The CDR3 nucleotides are TGTGCCAGCAGCGTAGGAGGCGGGAGTGGGGAGCTGTTTTTT.

In its sample, this clonotype was seen many times. This chain links TRBV3-1 with TRBJ2-7, with a tentative D call TRBD2 (5 bases). Germline V gene lookup returns CDR1 LGHDT and CDR2 YNNKEL (reference sequence). This CDR3 has 13 residues. Deletions cut 1 base from V and 6 bases from J, with 10 bases between. The CDR3: CASSQVPGIEQYF. The CDR3 DNA sequence: TGTGCCAGCAGCCAAGTACCGGGGATCGAGCAGTACTTC.

In this sample, this clonotype turned up many times. The chain combines TRBV27 with TRBJ1-2; tentatively, D is TRBD1 (6 bases). This CDR3 has 14 amino acids. V was trimmed by 8 bases and J by 8 bases, leaving 21 bases between them. From germline, CDR1 is MNHEY and CDR2 SMNVEV (reference sequence). The CDR3 region is CASGQQGGLQGYTF. CDR3 nucleotides: TGTGCCAGCGGACAACAGGGTGGCCTTCAGGGCTACACCTTC.

This clonotype has at least ten counts. The chain uses TRBV12-3 or TRBV12-4 and TRBJ2-4; tentative D call: TRBD2 (5 bases). This CDR3 spans 17 amino acids. V was trimmed by 2 bases and J by 0 bases, leaving 14 bases between them. The CDR3 DNA sequence: TGTGCCAGCAGTTTATGGCGAGAGGGTTTAGCCAAAAACATTCAGTACTTC. It specifies CASSLWREGLAKNIQYF.

In this sample, this clonotype turned up many times. The V gene is TRBV7-9, the J gene TRBJ2-2; D is unresolved. The CDR3 runs 12 residues. V was trimmed by 5 bases and J by 7 bases, leaving 8 bases between them. Germline CDR1 SEHNR, CDR2 FQNEAQ (reference sequence). The CDR3: CASSTTVGELFF. The CDR3 DNA follows: TGTGCCAGCAGCACCACGGTCGGGGAGCTGTTTTTT.

By frequency in the sample, this clonotype is medium-sized. The chain has TRBV7-3 and TRBJ2-7, with 10 bases fitting TRBD1. Trimming at V came to 5 bases and at J to 3 bases, leaving 7 bases not matched to a gene. Germline values: CDR1 SGHTA, CDR2 FQGTGA. The CDR3 runs 15 residues. CDR3 nucleotides: TGTGCCAGCAGCCTTTCGACAGGGGGCGTCTACGAGCAGTACTTC. Translated: CASSLSTGGVYEQYF.

This clonotype was observed at least ten times. The rearrangement links TRBV6-5 to TRBJ2-2; possibly TRBD2 for D (6 bases). The CDR3 spans 16 residues. Germline assignment: CDR1 MNHEY and CDR2 SVGAGI. V was cut by 7 bases and J by 5 bases, with 20 bases left in between. This CDR3 is CASKQFSGVQTGELFF. In DNA, the CDR3 is TGTGCCAGCAAACAATTTTCGGGAGTACAGACCGGGGAGCTGTTTTTT.

This clonotype was counted ten times or more. The chain uses TRBV11-2 and TRBJ2-7; no clear D. V dropped 5 bases and J dropped 3 bases, with 26 bases sitting between them. The V gene's germline CDR1 is SGHAT and CDR2 FQNNGV. This CDR3 spans 18 amino acids. Here the CDR3 reads CASSLPDPPRQTYYEQYF. CDR3 sequence (DNA): TGTGCCAGCAGCCTTCCCGATCCACCCCGCCAGACTTACTACGAGCAGTACTTC.

This clonotype showed up many times. The gene calls are TRBV7-3 and TRBJ2-3, with D perhaps given as TRBD1 or TRBD2 (6 bases each). The CDR3 consists of 15 residues. The germline V and J ends were trimmed by 5 bases and 6 bases, with 18 bases remaining between them. Germline CDR1 reads SGHTA; CDR2 reads FQGTGA. CDR3 nucleotide sequence: TGTGCCAGCAGCCGGGACGGGGGCATGTTGGATACGCAGTATTTT. This codes for CASSRDGGMLDTQYF.

This clonotype appeared many times. V is TRBV30 and J is TRBJ2-1, with TRBD2 as a possible D gene (5 bases). The CDR3 is 14 residues long. Trimming took 0 bases from V and 6 from J, leaving 12 bases between them. CDR1 is GTSNPN, CDR2 SVGIG, per germline (reference sequence). The chain's CDR3 is CAWSVRAESNEQFF. The CDR3 DNA sequence: TGTGCCTGGAGTGTACGAGCGGAGTCCAATGAGCAGTTCTTC. Full variable domain (remainder filled in from reference TRBV30 and TRBJ2-1): SQTIHQWPATLVQPVGSPLSLECTVEGTSNPNLYWYRQAAGRGLQLLFYSVGIGQISSEVPQNLSASRPQDRQFILSSKKLLLSDSGFYLCAWSVRAESNEQFFGPGTRLTVL.

There are many counts of this clonotype. The V and J genes are TRBV20-1 and TRBJ2-1; 9 bases line up with TRBD2. CDR3 length equals 11 residues. Germline lookup yields CDR1 DFQATT and CDR2 SNEGSKA (reference sequence). The CDR3 reads CNIAGDNEQFF. The CDR3 DNA follows: TGCAATATAGCGGGAGACAATGAGCAGTTCTTC.

This clonotype was counted at least ten times. The gene calls are TRBV7-9 and TRBJ1-4, with D unresolved. Germline CDR1 SEHNR, CDR2 FQNEAQ (reference sequence). This CDR3 is 14 amino acids long. V was cut by 0 bases and J by 7 bases, with 9 bases left in between. The CDR3 protein is CASSLAAAGEKLFF. CDR3 nucleotide sequence: TGTGCCAGCAGCTTAGCCGCCGCGGGTGAAAAACTGTTTTTT.

V gene TRBV7-2 combines with J gene TRBJ1-4; D is undetermined. The V gene's germline CDR1 is SGHTA and CDR2 FQGNSA. The CDR3 is 15 residues long. V gave up 5 bases and J gave up 3 bases, with 13 bases separating them. The CDR3 is CASSRVPGSNEKLFF. The CDR3 region has the DNA TGTGCCAGCAGCCGCGTGCCGGGATCTAATGAAAAACTGTTTTTT.

This clonotype has a count of ten or more. The rearrangement uses TRBV2 and TRBJ2-5, with 8 bases matching TRBD2. CDR1 is SNHLY and CDR2 is FYNNEI in the germline V gene. The CDR3 runs 14 residues. The ends lost 6 bases at V and 5 bases at J; junction bases unmatched: 8. CDR3 DNA sequence: TGTGCCAGCAGGGTTTTCGGGGGGGCGGAGACCCAGTACTTC. Its translation is CASRVFGGAETQYF.

This clonotype was observed at least ten times. The V and J genes are TRBV7-9 and TRBJ2-7; D is unresolved. CDR1 and CDR2 from the germline V gene are SEHNR and FQNEAQ (reference sequence). Trimming cost V 4 bases and J 6 bases, with 7 bases left between them. The length of the CDR3 is 11 residues. CDR3 region: CASSSGFEQYF. The DNA for the CDR3 is TGTGCCAGCAGCTCCGGATTCGAGCAGTACTTC.

The chain carries TRBV29-1 and TRBJ1-3; D gene ambiguous. Trimming took off 6 bases at V and 2 bases at J, with 20 bases between the two ends. This CDR3 region has 16 residues. Germline V CDR1 and CDR2: SQVTM, ANQGSEA. The CDR3 coding sequence is TGCAGCGTCGTCCCACTCGATGTGCGCGCTGGAAACACCATATATTTT. Protein: CSVVPLDVRAGNTIYF.

This clonotype was observed a handful of times. The chain carries TRBV30 and TRBJ2-3; no definite D call. This CDR3 has 11 amino acids. From germline, CDR1 is GTSNPN and CDR2 SVGIG (reference sequence). Trimming pared 4 bases from V and 6 bases from J, leaving 8 bases between. CDR3 amino acids: CAWIVGDTQYF. In DNA form, the CDR3 reads TGTGCCTGGATAGTAGGGGATACGCAGTATTTT. Complete variable domain (other parts from reference TRBV30 and TRBJ2-3): SQTIHQWPATLVQPVGSPLSLECTVEGTSNPNLYWYRQAAGRGLQLLFYSVGIGQISSEVPQNLSASRPQDRQFILSSKKLLLSDSGFYLCAWIVGDTQYFGPGTRLTVL.

In this sample, this clonotype turned up a few times. V is TRBV10-3 and J is TRBJ1-5; the D gene is possibly TRBD1 (5 bases). The V end was cut by 2 bases, the J end by 0 bases, with 14 bases between. This CDR3 is built from 17 residues. Germline CDR1 is ENHRY and CDR2 is SYGVKD. In DNA form, the CDR3 reads TGTGCCATCAGTGAGACCGGGACTCTCTATAGCAATCAGCCCCAGCATTTT. Amino acid sequence: CAISETGTLYSNQPQHF.

This clonotype was observed a few times. The chain uses TRBV27 and TRBJ1-6, with 7 bases aligning to TRBD1. The CDR3 covers 16 residues. Germline lookup yields CDR1 MNHEY and CDR2 SMNVEV (reference sequence). The V segment lost 6 bases and the J segment 8 bases; nucleotides outside the gene matches: 13. CDR3 nucleotides: TGTGCCAGCAGCAACCCCAAGAGGACAGGCTATTCACCCCTCCACTTT. Translating it yields CASSNPKRTGYSPLHF.

This clonotype was recorded many times. The chain carries TRBV6-2 or TRBV6-3 and TRBJ1-1; the D is unclear. Trimming took off 2 bases at V and 5 bases at J, with 9 bases between the two ends. CDR3 length: 13 residues. Germline loops: CDR1 MNHEY, CDR2 SVGEGT. CDR3 in DNA: TGTGCCAGCAGTTACCGAAGGGTGACTGAAGCTTTCTTT. Its protein is CASSYRRVTEAFF.